A single sample is the source of the 14 T cell receptor beta chains below, sequenced in a study of shared clonotypes between healthy human individuals. Only in-frame clones appear in the TCRdb table, and some are missing; sequencing was by immunoSEQ multiplex PCR. The profile covers fewer than 550,000 clones, with nearly 80% appearing a single time and 12% taken by the ten largest. The material sequenced was PBMCs. These receptor sequences come from a woman between 40 and 55 years old in good health. Some clones in this sample may be carry-over from other donors' samples.

This clone occurred once. J is TRBJ2-4 and V is TRBV5-1; TRBD2 agrees at 8 bases. Looked up from germline, CDR1 is SGHRS and CDR2 is YFSETQ. The CDR3 extends over 14 amino acids. Trimming took 4 bases from V and 8 from J; bases not matched to a gene: 8. The CDR3 DNA reads TGCGCCAGCAGCGGCGCGGGGGGCAGAGACATTCAGTACTTC. It encodes CASSGAGGRDIQYF.

The chain employs TRBV7-2 and TRBJ2-7, with TRBD1 as a possible D gene (5 bases). The ends were cut back, 5 bases at V and 0 bases at J, with 14 bases in the middle. The CDR3 sequence is 15 residues long. Germline values: CDR1 SGHTA, CDR2 FQGNSA. The CDR3 is CASSPQVTTSYEQYF. In DNA, the CDR3 is TGTGCCAGCAGCCCACAGGTGACCACCTCCTACGAGCAGTACTTC.

In its sample, this clone was seen a few times. V usage is TRBV28 and J usage is TRBJ2-1; the D gene could be TRBD1 or TRBD2 (5 bases each). Per germline, CDR1 MDHEN and CDR2 SYDVKM. Between the trimmed V and J ends, which lost 3 bases and 10 bases, there was a span of 13 bases. CDR3 size: 13 residues. CDR3 amino acids: CASSLWGTREQFF. DNA for the CDR3: TGTGCCAGCAGTTTGTGGGGCACTAGAGAGCAGTTCTTC.

The chain recombines TRBV6-1 with TRBJ1-2; the D is unclear. Trimming shortened V by 6 bases and J by 8 bases, and 7 bases separated the two germline ends. The CDR3 has 10 amino acids. Germline CDR1 reads MNHNS; CDR2 reads SASEGT. The CDR3 bases are TGTGCCAGCAGGGAGGAGGGCTACACCTTC. Residues: CASREEGYTF.

V gene TRBV12-5 combines with J gene TRBJ2-1; D unresolved. The germline CDR1 and CDR2 sequences are LGHNT and FRNRAP. The CDR3 consists of 15 residues. Trimming took off 0 bases at V and 1 base at J, with 7 bases between the two ends. CDR3 in amino acids: CASGLVLGSYNEQFF. CDR3 nucleotide sequence: TGTGCTAGTGGTTTGGTCCTCGGATCCTACAATGAGCAGTTCTTC.

CDR3 protein: CAISERGRGQPQHF. Here the CDR3 DNA reads TGTGCCATCAGTGAAAGAGGCAGGGGACAGCCCCAGCATTTT. The rearrangement links TRBV10-3 to TRBJ1-5, with D possibly matching TRBD1 (6 bases). V dropped 3 bases and J dropped 7 bases, with 13 bases sitting between them. From germline, CDR1 is ENHRY and CDR2 SYGVKD. The CDR3 consists of 14 residues.

The chain couples TRBV25-1 to TRBJ1-1; D might be TRBD1 (6 bases). The CDR3 is made up of 13 amino acids. V lost 4 bases, J lost 2 bases, and 8 bases lay in between. Per the germline V gene, CDR1 is MGHDK and CDR2 is SYGVNS. CDR3 sequence: CASSVQGNTEAFF. In DNA form, the CDR3 reads TGTGCCAGCAGTGTACAGGGAAACACTGAAGCTTTCTTT.

J is TRBJ2-2 and V is TRBV9; 7 bases are a match to TRBD2. The germline gives CDR1 SGDLS, CDR2 YYNGEE. This CDR3 comprises 18 residues. The V segment lost 0 bases and the J segment 1 base; nucleotides outside the gene matches: 9. The CDR3 protein is CASSVVLVERENTGELFF. In nucleotides, the CDR3 is TGTGCCAGCAGCGTAGTGTTAGTGGAGCGGGAGAACACCGGGGAGCTGTTTTTT.

The rearrangement links TRBV6-4 to TRBJ2-1; the D is unclear. Trimming shortened V by 2 bases and J by 3 bases, and 11 bases separated the two germline ends. The V gene's germline CDR1 is MRHNA and CDR2 SNTAGT. The CDR3 has 15 residues. As DNA, the CDR3 is TGTGCCAGCAGTGACGGGCCAGCCCTCTACAATGAGCAGTTCTTC. Protein product: CASSDGPALYNEQFF.

V usage is TRBV4-2 and J usage is TRBJ1-3; TRBD1 is a possible D gene (6 bases). Trimming took off 0 bases at V and 5 bases at J, with 14 bases between the two ends. The CDR3 spans 16 residues. The V gene's germline CDR1 is LGHNA and CDR2 YNFKEQ. As DNA, the CDR3 is TGTGCCAGCAGCCAAGACCCCAGGGGAGGGCGAAACACCATATATTTT. As protein: CASSQDPRGGRNTIYF.

The gene calls are TRBV6-1 and TRBJ2-5; 12 nucleotides agree with TRBD2. CDR3 size: 18 residues. Germline assignment: CDR1 MNHNS and CDR2 SASEGT. J gave up 5 bases and V 4 bases, and 14 bases lay outside the gene matches. This CDR3 reads CASSGRQGGGLAGETQYF. In nucleotides, the CDR3 is TGTGCCAGCAGTGGCCGACAGGGTGGAGGACTAGCGGGGGAGACCCAGTACTTC.

V gene TRBV7-9 combines with J gene TRBJ2-1; 9 bases agree with TRBD2. From germline, CDR1 is SEHNR and CDR2 FQNEAQ (reference sequence). This CDR3 has 14 amino acids. V gave up 4 bases and J gave up 10 bases; unmatched junction bases: 8. CDR3 region: CASSSRGRAREQFF. In DNA, the CDR3 is TGTGCCAGCAGCTCTCGCGGGAGGGCCCGGGAGCAGTTCTTC.

The chain recombines TRBV29-1 with TRBJ2-3; D perhaps matches TRBD1 (5 bases). Germline V gene sequence: CDR1 SQVTM, CDR2 ANQGSEA. The CDR3 is 14 residues long. V lost 3 bases to trimming and J lost 0 bases, with 10 bases between them. The CDR3 region is CSVEAGISTDTQYF. The DNA for the CDR3 is TGCAGCGTTGAGGCAGGGATAAGCACAGATACGCAGTATTTT.

This clone occurred many times. This chain joins TRBV2 and TRBJ2-7; TRBD2 is a possible D gene (6 bases). V shed 6 bases and J shed 2 bases, with 17 bases lying between them. CDR1 is SNHLY and CDR2 is FYNNEI in the germline V gene. The length of the CDR3 is 15 residues. The CDR3 region has the DNA TGTGCCAGCAGACGTACGTCGGGGGTAGCCTACGAGCAGTACTTC. Translation gives CASRRTSGVAYEQYF.